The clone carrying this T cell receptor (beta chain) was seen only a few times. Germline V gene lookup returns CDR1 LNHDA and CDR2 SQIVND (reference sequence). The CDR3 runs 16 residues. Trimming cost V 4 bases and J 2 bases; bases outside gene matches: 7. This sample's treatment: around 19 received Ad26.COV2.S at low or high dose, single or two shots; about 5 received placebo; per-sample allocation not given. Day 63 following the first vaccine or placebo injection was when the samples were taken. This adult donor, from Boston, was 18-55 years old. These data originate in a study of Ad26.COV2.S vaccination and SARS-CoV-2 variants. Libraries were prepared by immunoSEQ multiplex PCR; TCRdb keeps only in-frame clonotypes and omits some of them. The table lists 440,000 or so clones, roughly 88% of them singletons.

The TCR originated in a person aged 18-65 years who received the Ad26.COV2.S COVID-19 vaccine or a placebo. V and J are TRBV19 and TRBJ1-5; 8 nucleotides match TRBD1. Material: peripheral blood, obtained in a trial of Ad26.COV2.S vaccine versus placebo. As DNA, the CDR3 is TGTGCCAGTAGTACCGGACAGGGCGGAGGCAATCAGCCCCAGCATTTT. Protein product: CASSTGQGGGNQPQHF.